This TCR beta chain was observed in a study of cytomegalovirus exposure and HLA in healthy donors. General study results and limits: Reports showed the classifier diagnosing cytomegalovirus status with high specificity and sensitivity. Overall, roughly 160 TCR beta chains were annotated as cytomegalovirus-associated.

Sequencing used immunoSEQ multiplex PCR; TCRdb keeps in-frame clones, though not all of them. Of approximately 41,000 clones in the sample, roughly 93% were seen once. V lost 2 bases and J lost 3, with 11 bases in between. Germline lookup yields CDR1 SGDLS and CDR2 YYNGEE. The CDR3 has 15 amino acids. Remarks on this clone: Its antigen is not identified.

The donors were members of the approximately 130-subject validation cohort (separate from the roughly 700-subject first cohort). The genes are TRBV9 and TRBJ2-2; D may be TRBD1 (6 bases). The receptor was derived from a young man in good health and CMV-seronegative. The sample was PBMCs. The CDR3 coding sequence is TGTGCCAGCAGCGTTCCAGGACAGTACACCGGGGAGCTGTTTTTT. Protein product: CASSVPGQYTGELFF.